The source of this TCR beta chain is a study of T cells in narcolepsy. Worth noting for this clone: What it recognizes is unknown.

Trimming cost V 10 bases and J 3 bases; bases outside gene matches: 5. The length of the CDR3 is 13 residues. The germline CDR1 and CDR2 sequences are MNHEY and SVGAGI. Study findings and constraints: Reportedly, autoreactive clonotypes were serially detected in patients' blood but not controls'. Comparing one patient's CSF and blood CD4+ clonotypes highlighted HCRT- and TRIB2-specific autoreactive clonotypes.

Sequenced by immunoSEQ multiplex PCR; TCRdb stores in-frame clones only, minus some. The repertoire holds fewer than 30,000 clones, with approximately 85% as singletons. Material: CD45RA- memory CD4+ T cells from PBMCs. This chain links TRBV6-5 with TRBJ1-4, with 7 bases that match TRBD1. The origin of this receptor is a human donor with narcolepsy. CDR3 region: CATRQGANEKLFF. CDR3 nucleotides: TGTGCCACCCGACAGGGAGCTAATGAAAAACTGTTTTTT.